This TCR beta chain derives from a study of blood T cell repertoires in COVID-19. For the study at large: Sites in the United States, Italy and Spain provided acute and convalescent COVID-19 samples. In each case, the material was cDNA or gDNA derived from T cells, B-cell-depleted T cells, or PBMCs.

Original analysis: Scientists estimated how many nucleated cells there were by amplifying reference gene primers. Assay used: immunoSEQ multiplex PCR; TCRdb lists only in-frame clones, some missing. V and J calls and clone size are given by that table; D and trimming were obtained from the DNA. This table has 110,000 or so clones, roughly 80% appearing once. The V gene's germline CDR1 is SGDLS and CDR2 YYNGEE. This CDR3 has 14 amino acids. V lost 3 bases and J lost 1, with 11 bases in between. The sequence was collected from a woman in her thirties or forties with acute or convalescent COVID-19. V usage is TRBV9 and J usage is TRBJ2-7; the D gene is possibly TRBD1 (5 bases). The sample consisted of peripheral blood. The CDR3 DNA follows: TGTGCCAGCAGCGGCTACCAGGGTTCCTACGAGCAGTACTTC. Translation: CASSGYQGSYEQYF.